This entry features one T cell receptor beta chain sequence. This clonotype appeared many times. The specificity of this receptor is unknown. Per-base quality was not reported, and no clone a single base away is much larger than it. The data derive from a study of early T cells in non-severe SARS-CoV-2 infection (dated by TCRdb to the early 2020s). Context from the whole study: Because TCR sequencing relied on bulk RNA taken from unsorted whole blood, pairing of alpha and beta chains was not possible.

A case-control design nested within a healthcare worker cohort in London, UK, was used, with weekly nasopharyngeal swab PCR tests and blood sampling performed. Between 23 and 31 March 2020, the week of the UK lockdown, healthcare workers were enrolled and then followed up weekly for as long as 16 weeks. Study-wide conclusions, independent of this receptor: VDJdb matching was skewed toward anti-spike CD8 responses, so virus-specific expansions were likely underestimated and private and CD4 specificities were missed.

Library creation used 5' RACE. Instrument on record: NextSeq 500. In the TCR library protocol, unique molecular identifiers were attached to individual cDNA molecules to correct for PCR bias and sequencing error. Both TCR alpha and beta chains were sequenced, and tight co-correlation was observed between alpha and beta sequence abundances in each sample. In the paper's pipeline: Decombinator V4 was used to perform V gene, J gene and CDR3 annotation of TCR sequences. TCRs were defined as expanded if a significant change between any two time points was detected under a Poisson model with p below 0.0001. TCR abundances were normalised to the total number of TCRs sequenced per sample and were expressed as counts per million. MAIT TCRs were defined by TRAV1-2 paired with TRAJ12, TRAJ20 or TRAJ33, and iNKT TCRs by TRAV10 paired with TRAJ18. A search of VDJdb, accessed on 1 November 2021, was run for TCRs annotated to CMV, EBV and SARS-CoV-2, with TCRs annotated for multiple antigens excluded. TCRdb redid the processing of the public reads, applying fastp at Q25 and MiXCR, and retained in-frame beta chains. Entries that share a CDR3 protein sequence are merged under the most common genes and DNA. The V and J calls and clone size are TCRdb's, not the authors'. The sample table lists fewer than 85,000 distinct CDR3 sequences, around 13% of them with a count of one. The ten largest clones add up to around 1.3% of the sample.

Reading from cysteine to phenylalanine, the CDR3 counts 16 amino acids. Only CDR3 DNA remains: 48 bases, in frame from the first base. V is cut by 1 base and J by 2 bases, and the space between the germline ends is 15 bases. CDR1 and CDR2 were assigned from the germline V gene (reference sequence) as DFQATT and SNEGSKA. This chain is built from TRBV20-1 and TRBJ2-1; the D gene is possibly TRBD1 or TRBD2, each agreeing over 5 bases. The TCR was taken from an adult who was a healthcare worker with PCR-confirmed SARS-CoV-2 infection or an uninfected control (not recorded which). The sample taken for sequencing was whole blood. CDR3 sequence: CSARVAGTRAYNEQFF. The nucleotide sequence reads as follows: TGCAGTGCTAGAGTTGCCGGGACGAGAGCCTACAATGAGCAGTTCTTC.